These 8 T cell receptor beta chains were sequenced from one sample in a study of T cells expressing NK-cell markers. From the 5' RACE reads, TCRdb lists one entry per CDR3 protein and no DNA. The table for this sample gives a few hundred thousand distinct CDR3 sequences. Sequences were obtained from blood T cells: a sorted CD56 or NKG2C T cell subset, CD4+ or CD8+ T cells, or bulk PBMC T cells (not recorded which). The origin of the receptors is a man between 18 and 35 years old in good health.

This chain links TRBV29-1 with TRBJ2-1; no DNA is available, so the TRBD2 call from TCRdb remains unchecked. Germline V gene lookup returns CDR1 SQVTM and CDR2 ANQGSEA. The CDR3 sequence is 16 residues long. The CDR3 reads CSVETVLAGMYNEQFF.

This CDR3 is CASSESGSITDTQYF. The chain employs TRBV25-1 and TRBJ2-3; TCRdb returns TRBD2, unconfirmable since there is no DNA. This CDR3 is 15 amino acids long. Germline loops: CDR1 MGHDK, CDR2 SYGVNS.

The chain carries TRBV28 and TRBJ2-5; without DNA, the TCRdb call of TRBD1 cannot be checked. The CDR3 extends over 14 amino acids. Germline CDR1 is MDHEN and CDR2 is SYDVKM. The CDR3 reads CASSPGQFQETQYF.

V and J are TRBV6-5 and TRBJ2-7; the TRBD1 assignment by TCRdb is unverifiable without DNA. Germline lookup yields CDR1 MNHEY and CDR2 SVGAGI. This CDR3 region has 14 residues. The CDR3 protein is CASSYSVRGDEQYF.

The chain couples TRBV6-2 or TRBV6-3 to TRBJ2-1; the D call from TCRdb, TRBD1, cannot be confirmed without DNA. The germline V gene encodes CDR1 MNHEY and CDR2 SVGEGT. The CDR3 has 15 amino acids. CDR3 sequence reads: CASNDGTGVGNEQFF.

CDR3 amino acids: CASSLAMGQGALGTEAFF. The chain has TRBV5-1 and TRBJ1-1; TCRdb's D gene call, TRBD1, goes unchecked for lack of DNA. This CDR3 is 18 amino acids long. In germline, CDR1 is SGHRS, CDR2 YFSETQ.

This chain joins TRBV6-5 and TRBJ2-6. Germline CDR1 MNHEY, CDR2 SVGAGI. This CDR3 comprises 16 residues. The CDR3: CASSYVSFSGANVLTF.

The chain couples TRBV7-8 to TRBJ1-1; TCRdb names TRBD1, which stays unverified in the absence of DNA. The CDR3 loop spans 17 amino acids. Germline V gives CDR1 SGHVS, CDR2 FQNEAQ. The CDR3 reads CASSLVRAGDLNTEAFF.